A single sample gave rise to the 13 T cell receptor beta chains below, sequenced in a study of OX40 agonist ivuxolimab in advanced cancers. This table comes from immunoSEQ multiplex PCR, and its TCRdb copy is limited to in-frame clones, with some not included. The sample holds approximately 59,000 clones; roughly 88% are singletons and the top ten take 3% to 4%. The material sequenced was CD4+ or CD8+ T cells sorted from blood, taken in a trial of the OX40 agonist ivuxolimab. These receptor sequences come from an adult with an advanced solid tumor such as melanoma, head and neck, liver or kidney cancer.

This chain uses TRBV23-1 with TRBJ1-4, with 8 bases identical to TRBD1. TRBV23-1 falls under the ORF class, with uncertain function. The CDR3 extends over 14 amino acids. V trimming: 0 bases; J trimming: 6 bases; junction bases outside the gene matches: 0. The CDR3 sequence is CASSQSGQDEKLFF. Written as DNA, the CDR3 is TGCGCCAGCAGTCAATCGGGACAGGATGAAAAACTGTTTTTT.

The chain's CDR3 is CATSVGNTGELFF. The CDR3 region has the DNA TGTGCCACTAGCGTAGGGAACACCGGGGAGCTGTTTTTT. The J gene is TRBJ2-2, the V gene TRBV30, with 7 bases identical to TRBD2. The V gene's germline CDR1 is GTSNPN and CDR2 SVGIG (reference sequence). There are 13 residues in the CDR3. Trimming at V came to 8 bases and at J to 1 base, leaving 4 bases not matched to a gene.

V usage is TRBV29-1 and J usage is TRBJ1-2; a weak D match, TRBD1 (6 bases). Germline assignment: CDR1 SQVTM and CDR2 ANQGSEA. V shed 2 bases and J shed 5 bases, with 12 bases lying between them. This CDR3 is 13 amino acids long. This chain's CDR3 is CSVELGGMYGYTF. DNA of the CDR3: TGCAGCGTTGAATTAGGGGGAATGTATGGCTACACCTTC.

The J gene is TRBJ2-5, the V gene TRBV18; D unclear. Matching the DNA end better, TRBJ2-7 makes the J call doubtful. Germline V gives CDR1 KGHSH, CDR2 LQKENI. There are 11 residues in the CDR3. The CDR3 here is CASSPDREQYF. DNA for the CDR3: TGTGCCAGCTCACCCGACCGCGAGCAGTACTTC.

The chain has TRBV5-1 and TRBJ2-7; 9 bases match TRBD2. After removal of 2 bases from V and 2 bases from J, the junction contained 5 bases not matched to a gene. Germline V gene lookup returns CDR1 SGHRS and CDR2 YFSETQ. The CDR3 loop spans 15 amino acids. The CDR3 region has the DNA TGCGCCAGCAGCTTTCTAGCGGGAAACACCTACGAGCAGTACTTC. It translates to CASSFLAGNTYEQYF.

This chain joins TRBV7-9 and TRBJ2-1, with D possibly TRBD2 on 7 matching bases. Trimming took 1 base from V and 6 from J, leaving 13 bases between them. Germline CDR1 SEHNR, CDR2 FQNEAQ (reference sequence). There are 15 residues in the CDR3. The CDR3: CASSLVPAGANEQFF. CDR3 in DNA: TGTGCCAGCAGCTTAGTCCCGGCGGGGGCCAATGAGCAGTTCTTC.

The chain combines TRBV11-2 with TRBJ1-4; 8 nucleotides line up with TRBD1. The germline V gene has CDR1 SGHAT and CDR2 FQNNGV. With V trimmed by 4 bases and J by 7 bases, 5 bases remained unmatched. The length of the CDR3 is 14 residues. DNA for the CDR3: TGTGCCAGCAGCTACGGACAGGGCTCTGAAAAACTGTTTTTT. This translates into CASSYGQGSEKLFF.

The chain couples TRBV20-1 to TRBJ2-7, with D perhaps matching TRBD1 (5 bases). The ends were cut back, 5 bases at V and 4 bases at J, with 9 bases in the middle. The CDR3 is 11 amino acids. Looked up from germline, CDR1 is DFQATT and CDR2 is SNEGSKA (reference sequence). As DNA, the CDR3 is TGCAGTGCTTACAGGTCTTACGAGCAGTACTTC. Translated: CSAYRSYEQYF.

The chain recombines TRBV4-1 with TRBJ1-1; TRBD1 matches at 7 bases. Germline CDR1 reads MGHRA; CDR2 reads YSYEKL. This CDR3 region has 15 residues. V dropped 3 bases and J dropped 1; count of bases not matched to a gene: 5. CDR3 nucleotide sequence: TGCGCCAGCAGCCACTACAGGGGCGAGAACACTGAAGCTTTCTTT. Protein sequence: CASSHYRGENTEAFF.

This chain links TRBV29-1 with TRBJ1-1; D is ambiguous. The V gene lost 7 bases and the J gene lost 4 bases, with 19 bases spanning the gap. This CDR3 region has 14 residues. Per the germline V gene, CDR1 is SQVTM and CDR2 is ANQGSEA. The CDR3 region has the DNA TGCAGCGGAGCTAAAGGGATTTCGAGCACTGAAGCTTTCTTT. Its translation: CSGAKGISSTEAFF.

This clone appeared a single time. V is TRBV4-1 and J is TRBJ2-7, with D possibly being TRBD1 (6 bases). The CDR3 totals 14 residues. V was trimmed by 4 bases and J by 5 bases, leaving 15 bases between them. The germline CDR1 and CDR2 sequences are MGHRA and YSYEKL. The DNA for the CDR3 is TGCGCCAGCAGCCGCGGCCAGGGGTACAACGAGCAGTACTTC. Protein: CASSRGQGYNEQYF.

The CDR3 bases are TGTGCCAGCAGCCAAAACCGCGGGGGACCCCTCCACTTT. It is translated as CASSQNRGGPLHF. The chain is built from TRBV14 and TRBJ1-6; perhaps TRBD1 as D (5 bases). V lost 2 bases and J lost 12, with 11 bases in between. CDR3 length: 13 amino acids. CDR1 and CDR2 from the germline V gene are SGHDN and FVKESK.

The genes are TRBV28 and TRBJ1-4, with D uncertain. V lost 7 bases to trimming and J lost 8 bases, with 8 bases between them. The germline CDR1 and CDR2 sequences are MDHEN and SYDVKM. The CDR3 has 11 residues. The CDR3 nucleotides read TGTGCCAGCACGGGAGGGGAAAAACTGTTTTTT. This codes for CASTGGEKLFF. The full variable domain, rest sourced from reference TRBV28 and TRBJ1-4, is DVKVTQSSRYLVKRTGEKVFLECVQDMDHENMFWYRQDPGLGLRLIYFSYDVKMKEKGDIPEGYSVSREKKERFSLILESASTNQTSMYLCASTGGEKLFFGSGTQLSVL.